Each of the 23 T cell receptor beta chains below was sequenced from the same sample in a study of T cell changes during pregnancy in multiple sclerosis. The protocol was immunoSEQ multiplex PCR, while the TCRdb copy is restricted to in-frame clones and leaves out a portion. The repertoire consists of roughly 90,000 clones, with around 92% occurring once and the leading ten covering roughly 2.2%. Sample: peripheral blood, taken in the third trimester of pregnancy. The source is a female donor with multiple sclerosis, enrolled in a pregnancy study.

This clone appeared once. This sequence joins TRBV28 and TRBJ2-7, with D possibly TRBD2 on 6 matching bases. This CDR3 has 10 residues. The V and J ends lost 6 bases and 7 bases respectively, with 7 bases between them. From germline, CDR1 is MDHEN and CDR2 SYDVKM. Written as DNA, the CDR3 is TGTGCCAGCAGAAGCGGGGAGCAGTACTTC. Its protein product is CASRSGEQYF.

The rearrangement joins TRBV11-2 to TRBJ1-1; 9 bases line up with TRBD1. CDR1 and CDR2 from the germline V gene are SGHAT and FQNNGV. V shed 2 bases, J shed 5 bases, and the junction held 12 bases outside the gene matches. This CDR3 comprises 17 residues. CDR3 in amino acids: CASSLFRGTGRPTEAFF. The CDR3 DNA reads as TGTGCCAGCAGCTTATTTAGGGGGACAGGGAGGCCTACTGAAGCTTTCTTT.

This clone is a singleton in its sample. This sequence joins TRBV30 and TRBJ2-5; possibly TRBD2 for D (5 bases). The CDR3 is 14 amino acids. Germline CDR1 is GTSNPN and CDR2 is SVGIG (reference sequence). Trimming shortened V by 2 bases and J by 5 bases, and 15 bases separated the two germline ends. The CDR3 sequence is CAWSRVLRVETQYF. As DNA, the CDR3 is TGTGCCTGGAGTAGGGTCCTGAGGGTGGAGACCCAGTACTTC. Combining the CDR3 with reference TRBV30 and TRBJ2-5 gives the whole variable domain SQTIHQWPATLVQPVGSPLSLECTVEGTSNPNLYWYRQAAGRGLQLLFYSVGIGQISSEVPQNLSASRPQDRQFILSSKKLLLSDSGFYLCAWSRVLRVETQYFGPGTRLLVL.

The V call is TRBV2, the J call TRBJ2-7, with D perhaps matching TRBD2 (7 bases). Germline V gives CDR1 SNHLY, CDR2 FYNNEI. The CDR3 sequence is 13 residues long. Trimming removed 7 bases at V and 7 bases at J, with 17 bases between. The CDR3 DNA is TGTGCCAGCAACACATTCGGGGGGCAGGAGCAGTACTTC. As protein: CASNTFGGQEQYF.

The CDR3 DNA reads as TGTGCCAGCTCACTTAATGACAGGGCATATGGCTACACCTTC. Translating gives CASSLNDRAYGYTF. The chain joins TRBV18 to TRBJ1-2; TRBD1 matches 7 bases. CDR1 and CDR2 (germline): KGHSH, LQKENI. The CDR3 runs 14 residues. Trimming cost V 4 bases and J 5 bases; bases outside gene matches: 7.

The chain joins TRBV7-8 to TRBJ1-1; 7 nucleotides agree with TRBD1. The CDR3 sequence is 18 residues long. The germline V gene has CDR1 SGHVS and CDR2 FQNEAQ. Losses at the gene ends were 4 bases for V and 2 bases for J; bases not matched to a gene: 16. CDR3 nucleotides: TGTGCCAGCAGCTCCGCTCTGACAGGGCAGTCCATCAACACTGAAGCTTTCTTT. Translating it yields CASSSALTGQSINTEAFF.

For the CDR3, the DNA is TGCGCCAGCAGCAACAGGGGGGGGGAGACCCAGTACTTC. Its translation is CASSNRGGETQYF. This rearrangement joins TRBV4-3 to TRBJ2-5, with a weak D call TRBD1 (8 bases). This CDR3 is 13 amino acids long. Per the germline V gene, CDR1 is LGHNA and CDR2 is YSLEER. V lost 5 bases to trimming and J lost 5 bases, with 12 bases between them.

The rearrangement joins TRBV28 to TRBJ2-6; 7 bases are a match to TRBD2. CDR1 and CDR2 (germline): MDHEN, SYDVKM. CDR3 length: 18 amino acids. After removal of 5 bases from V and 0 bases from J, the junction contained 10 bases not matched to a gene. CDR3: CASSQGDYYFSGANVLTF. In nucleotides, the CDR3 is TGTGCCAGCAGTCAAGGGGACTACTACTTCTCTGGGGCCAACGTCCTGACTTTC.

This chain links TRBV7-9 with TRBJ2-1, with D maybe TRBD2 (7 bases). Germline V gene sequence: CDR1 SEHNR, CDR2 FQNEAQ (reference sequence). V lost 1 base to trimming and J lost 4 bases, with 11 bases between them. The CDR3 covers 15 residues. CDR3 protein: CASSLEAGQYNEQFF. CDR3 bases: TGTGCCAGCAGCTTAGAAGCGGGACAATACAATGAGCAGTTCTTC.

The rearrangement links TRBV2 to TRBJ1-2, with 8 nucleotides matching TRBD1. This CDR3 comprises 13 residues. CDR1 is SNHLY, CDR2 FYNNEI, per germline. J was trimmed by 9 bases and V by 5 bases; bases with no gene match: 8. CDR3 amino acids: CASSTGGLASYTF. DNA of the CDR3: TGTGCCAGCAGTACAGGGGGACTAGCGAGCTACACCTTC.

This clone was observed a handful of times. The V gene is TRBV9, the J gene TRBJ1-1; D is possibly TRBD1 (5 bases). In germline, CDR1 is SGDLS, CDR2 YYNGEE. V lost 2 bases and J lost 4, with 36 bases in between. This CDR3 region has 22 residues. CDR3 in DNA: TGTGCCAGCAGCGTGTCCCCGGGGGGAGATGGAAGGTATTGGGGATATGGCACTGAAGCTTTCTTT. Its translation: CASSVSPGGDGRYWGYGTEAFF.

The chain couples TRBV13 to TRBJ1-2; 11 bases agree with TRBD1. CDR1 and CDR2 (germline): PRHDT, FYEKMQ (reference sequence). This CDR3 is 14 amino acids long. V was pared by 5 bases and J by 4 bases, with 3 bases of the junction left unmatched. The CDR3 DNA follows: TGTGCCAGCAGCGAGGGGACAGGGGGCTATGGCTACACCTTC. This sequence encodes CASSEGTGGYGYTF. The whole variable domain, remainder taken from reference TRBV13 and TRBJ1-2, is AAGVIQSPRHLIKEKRETATLKCYPIPRHDTVYWYQQGPGQDPQFLISFYEKMQSDKGSIPDRFSAQQFSDYHSELNMSSLELGDSALYFCASSEGTGGYGYTFGSGTRLTVV.

This rearrangement joins TRBV6-4 to TRBJ2-1; 13 bases are a match to TRBD2. Trimming removed 3 bases from V and 7 bases from J; junction bases left unmatched: 3. CDR1 is MRHNA and CDR2 is SNTAGT in the germline V gene. The CDR3 loop spans 15 amino acids. The CDR3 bases are TGTGCCAGCAGTGAAGAGACTAGCGGGAGGAATGAGCAGTTCTTC. Translating it yields CASSEETSGRNEQFF.

The chain has TRBV28 and TRBJ1-1; D gene unclear. The V and J ends lost 3 bases and 3 bases respectively, with 5 bases between them. CDR3 length equals 12 residues. In germline, CDR1 is MDHEN, CDR2 SYDVKM. The CDR3 DNA reads as TGTGCCAGCAGTTTCGCGGACACTGAAGCTTTCTTT. Translation: CASSFADTEAFF.

This chain links TRBV11-3 with TRBJ2-7; TRBD1 might be the D (6 bases). Germline V gives CDR1 SGHNT, CDR2 YENEEA. This CDR3 has 13 amino acids. Trimming shortened V by 5 bases and J by 3 bases, and 11 bases separated the two germline ends. The CDR3 nucleotides are TGTGCCAGCAGCCGACAGGTCGGCTACGAGCAGTACTTC. It specifies CASSRQVGYEQYF.

This clone appeared once. The chain has TRBV29-1 and TRBJ2-1; unclear D gene. This CDR3 region has 14 residues. Germline values: CDR1 SQVTM, CDR2 ANQGSEA. The V end lost 4 bases, the J end lost 0 bases, and 10 bases lay between the germline ends. The CDR3 loop is CSVGHQSSYNEQFF. The CDR3 DNA sequence: TGCAGCGTTGGACACCAGAGCTCCTACAATGAGCAGTTCTTC.

The rearrangement uses TRBV10-3 and TRBJ2-5; 12 bases are shared with TRBD2. Trimming cost V 10 bases and J 1 base; bases outside gene matches: 4. The germline CDR1 and CDR2 sequences are ENHRY and SYGVKD. The CDR3 consists of 14 residues. The CDR3: CATRLAGAQETQYF. CDR3 coding DNA: TGTGCCACGCGACTAGCGGGAGCCCAAGAGACCCAGTACTTC.

This chain uses TRBV7-6 with TRBJ2-6; 9 bases are shared with TRBD1. The germline V gene has CDR1 SGHVS and CDR2 FNYEAQ. The trim removed 6 bases at V and 2 bases at J, leaving 5 bases unmatched. CDR3 length equals 16 residues. The CDR3 spells CASRGTGLTGANVLTF. CDR3 nucleotide sequence: TGTGCCAGCAGGGGGACAGGGCTCACTGGGGCCAACGTCCTGACTTTC.

The chain links TRBV29-1 to TRBJ2-7, with 8 bases identical to TRBD1. V lost 5 bases and J lost 2; bases outside the gene matches: 5. The germline gives CDR1 SQVTM, CDR2 ANQGSEA. There are 13 residues in the CDR3. The CDR3 protein is CSVKTGAPYEQYF. Here the CDR3 DNA reads TGCAGCGTTAAGACAGGGGCGCCCTACGAGCAGTACTTC.

The chain couples TRBV27 to TRBJ1-1; no firm D call. Trimming cost V 6 bases and J 5 bases, with 13 bases left between them. The CDR3 loop spans 13 amino acids. Looked up from germline, CDR1 is MNHEY and CDR2 is SMNVEV (reference sequence). The CDR3 loop reads CASSGEGLTEAFF. The CDR3 DNA follows: TGTGCCAGCAGCGGGGAGGGTCTTACTGAAGCTTTCTTT.

The chain links TRBV6-6 to TRBJ2-5; 7 nucleotides align to TRBD1. The CDR3 consists of 12 residues. Germline CDR1 reads MNHNY; CDR2 reads SVGAGI (reference sequence). The V gene end was trimmed by 5 bases and the J gene end by 5 bases; junction bases not matched to a gene: 2. CDR3 protein: CASSPQGETQYF. CDR3 bases: TGTGCCAGCAGTCCACAGGGGGAGACCCAGTACTTC.

The V and J genes are TRBV2 and TRBJ1-2; weak D call: TRBD1 (5 bases). The germline gives CDR1 SNHLY, CDR2 FYNNEI. This CDR3 comprises 13 residues. The V end was cut by 10 bases, the J end by 7 bases, with 19 bases between. This CDR3 reads CATGGAPRGGYTF. The CDR3 DNA reads TGTGCCACCGGAGGGGCTCCCAGAGGTGGCTACACCTTC.

The CDR3 sequence: CASSEGYYEIAGELFF. The CDR3 coding sequence is TGTGCCAGCAGTGAGGGTTACTATGAAATCGCCGGGGAGCTGTTTTTT. The chain employs TRBV25-1 and TRBJ2-2; D is unclear. CDR1 MGHDK and CDR2 SYGVNS come from the germline V gene. Trimming took 3 bases from V and 6 from J, leaving 17 bases between them. This CDR3 spans 16 amino acids.